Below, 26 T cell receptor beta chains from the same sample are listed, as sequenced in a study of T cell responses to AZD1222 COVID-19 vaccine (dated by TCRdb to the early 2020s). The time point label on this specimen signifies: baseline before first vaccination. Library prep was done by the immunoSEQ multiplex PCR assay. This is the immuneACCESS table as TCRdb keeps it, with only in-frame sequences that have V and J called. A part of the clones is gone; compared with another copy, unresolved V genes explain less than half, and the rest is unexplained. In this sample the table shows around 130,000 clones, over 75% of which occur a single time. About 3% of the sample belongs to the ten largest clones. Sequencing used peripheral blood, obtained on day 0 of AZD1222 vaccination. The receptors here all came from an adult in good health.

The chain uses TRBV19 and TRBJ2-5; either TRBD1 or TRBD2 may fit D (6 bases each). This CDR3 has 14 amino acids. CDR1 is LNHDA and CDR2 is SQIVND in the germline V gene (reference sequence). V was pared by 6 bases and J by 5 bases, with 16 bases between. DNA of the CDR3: TGTGCCAGTAGCCTAGCGCAGGGGTGGGAGACCCAGTACTTC. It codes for CASSLAQGWETQYF.

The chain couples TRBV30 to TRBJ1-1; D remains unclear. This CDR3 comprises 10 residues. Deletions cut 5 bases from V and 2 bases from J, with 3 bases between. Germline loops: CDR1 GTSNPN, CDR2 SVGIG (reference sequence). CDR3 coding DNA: TGTGCCTGGGGAAACACTGAAGCTTTCTTT. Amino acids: CAWGNTEAFF.

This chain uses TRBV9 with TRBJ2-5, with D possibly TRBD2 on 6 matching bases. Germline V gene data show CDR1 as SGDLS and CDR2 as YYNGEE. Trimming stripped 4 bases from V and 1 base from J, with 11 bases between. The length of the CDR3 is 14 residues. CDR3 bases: TGTGCCAGCAGCTCGGGGGTTCTCCAAGAGACCCAGTACTTC. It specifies CASSSGVLQETQYF.

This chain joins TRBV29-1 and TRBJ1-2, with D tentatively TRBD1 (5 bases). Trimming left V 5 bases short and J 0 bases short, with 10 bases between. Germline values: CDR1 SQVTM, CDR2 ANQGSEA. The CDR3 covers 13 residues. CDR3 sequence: CSVPRGANYGYTF. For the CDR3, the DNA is TGCAGCGTTCCCCGGGGGGCTAACTATGGCTACACCTTC.

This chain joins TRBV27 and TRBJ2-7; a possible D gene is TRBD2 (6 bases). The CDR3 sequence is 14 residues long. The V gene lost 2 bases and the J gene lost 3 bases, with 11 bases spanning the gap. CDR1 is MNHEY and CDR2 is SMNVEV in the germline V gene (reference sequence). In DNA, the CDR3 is TGTGCCAGCAGTTTAGACCGGAGGGGCTACGAGCAGTACTTC. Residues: CASSLDRRGYEQYF.

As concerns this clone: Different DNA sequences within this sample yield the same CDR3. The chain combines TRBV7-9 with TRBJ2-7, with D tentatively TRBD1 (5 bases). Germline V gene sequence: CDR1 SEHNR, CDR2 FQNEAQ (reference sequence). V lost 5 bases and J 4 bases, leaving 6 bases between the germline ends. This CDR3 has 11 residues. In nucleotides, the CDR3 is TGTGCCAGCAGCAGGGGTTACGAGCAGTACTTC. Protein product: CASSRGYEQYF.

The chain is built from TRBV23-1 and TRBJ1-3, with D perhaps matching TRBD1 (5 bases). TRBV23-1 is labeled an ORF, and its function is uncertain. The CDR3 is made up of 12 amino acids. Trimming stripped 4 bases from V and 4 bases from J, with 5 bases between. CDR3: CASSRQGNTIYF. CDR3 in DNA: TGCGCCAGCAGTCGACAGGGAAACACCATATATTTT.

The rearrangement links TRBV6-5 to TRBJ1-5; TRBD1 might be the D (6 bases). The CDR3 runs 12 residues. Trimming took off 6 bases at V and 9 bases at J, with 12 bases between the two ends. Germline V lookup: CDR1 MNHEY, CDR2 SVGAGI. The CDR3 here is CASRVQGRPQHF. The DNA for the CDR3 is TGTGCCAGCAGGGTACAGGGACGGCCCCAGCATTTT.

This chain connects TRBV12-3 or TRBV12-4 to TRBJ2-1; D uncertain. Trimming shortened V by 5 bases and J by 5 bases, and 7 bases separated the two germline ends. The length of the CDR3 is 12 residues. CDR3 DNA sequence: TGTGCCAGCAGTCCCCCCCACAATGAGCAGTTCTTC. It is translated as CASSPPHNEQFF.

The CDR3 sequence: CSVEDPDRGRNGYTF. The CDR3 bases are TGCAGCGTTGAAGACCCGGACAGGGGGAGGAATGGCTACACCTTC. This chain joins TRBV29-1 and TRBJ1-2; 10 bases are a match to TRBD1. Germline CDR1 and CDR2: SQVTM and ANQGSEA. The CDR3 is 15 residues long. J gave up 6 bases and V 0 bases, and 7 bases lay outside the gene matches.

The CDR3 spells CASSQGWRGRLTGELFF. The CDR3 DNA sequence: TGTGCCAGCAGCCAAGGGTGGCGGGGGCGCCTTACCGGGGAGCTGTTTTTT. The chain recombines TRBV14 with TRBJ2-2; D is perhaps TRBD2 (7 bases). CDR1 and CDR2 from the germline V gene are SGHDN and FVKESK. This CDR3 region has 17 residues. With 1 base removed from V and 5 bases from J, the gap between germline ends came to 17 bases.

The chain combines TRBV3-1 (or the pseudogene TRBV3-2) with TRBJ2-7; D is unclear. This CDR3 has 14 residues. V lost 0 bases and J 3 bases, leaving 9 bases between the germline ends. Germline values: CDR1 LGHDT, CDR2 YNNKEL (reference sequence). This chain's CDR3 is CASSQDIGYYEQYF. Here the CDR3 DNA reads TGTGCCAGCAGCCAAGATATAGGGTACTACGAGCAGTACTTC.

The CDR3 protein is CASRSTPTGELFF. DNA of the CDR3: TGTGCCAGCAGGTCGACACCGACCGGGGAGCTGTTTTTT. This chain uses TRBV5-4 with TRBJ2-2; the D is unclear. Deletions cut 5 bases from V and 5 bases from J, with 10 bases between. Germline V gives CDR1 SGHNT, CDR2 YYREEE (reference sequence). The CDR3 runs 13 residues.

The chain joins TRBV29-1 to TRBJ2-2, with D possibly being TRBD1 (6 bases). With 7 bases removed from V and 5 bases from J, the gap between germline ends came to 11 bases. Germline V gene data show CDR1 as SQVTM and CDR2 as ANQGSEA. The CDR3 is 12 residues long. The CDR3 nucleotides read TGCAGCGCACACAGGGTAACCGGGGAGCTGTTTTTT. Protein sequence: CSAHRVTGELFF.

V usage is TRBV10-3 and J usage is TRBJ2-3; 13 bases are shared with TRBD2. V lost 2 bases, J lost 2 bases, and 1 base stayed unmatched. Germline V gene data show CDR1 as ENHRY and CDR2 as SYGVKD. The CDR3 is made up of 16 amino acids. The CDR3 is CAISEGLAGVTDTQYF. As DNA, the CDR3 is TGTGCCATCAGTGAGGGACTAGCGGGGGTCACAGATACGCAGTATTTT.

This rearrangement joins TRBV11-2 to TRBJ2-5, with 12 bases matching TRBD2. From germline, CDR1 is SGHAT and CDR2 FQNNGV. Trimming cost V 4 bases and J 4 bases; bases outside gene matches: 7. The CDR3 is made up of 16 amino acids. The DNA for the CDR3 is TGTGCCAGCAGCTCCGGACTAGCGGGACTGGGAGAGACCCAGTACTTC. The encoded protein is CASSSGLAGLGETQYF.

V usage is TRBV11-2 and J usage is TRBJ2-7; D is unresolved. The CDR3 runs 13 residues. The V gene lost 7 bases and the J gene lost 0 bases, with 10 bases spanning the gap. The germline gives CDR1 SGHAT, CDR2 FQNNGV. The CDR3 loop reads CASTLIFSYEQYF. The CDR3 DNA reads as TGTGCCAGCACCCTCATCTTCTCCTACGAGCAGTACTTC.

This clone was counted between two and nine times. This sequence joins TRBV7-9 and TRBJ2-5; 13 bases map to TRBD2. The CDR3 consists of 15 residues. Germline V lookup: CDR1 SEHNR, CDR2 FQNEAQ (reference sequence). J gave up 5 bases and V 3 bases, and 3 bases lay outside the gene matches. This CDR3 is CASSFGLAGVETQYF. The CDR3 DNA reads TGTGCCAGCAGCTTCGGACTAGCGGGGGTGGAGACCCAGTACTTC.

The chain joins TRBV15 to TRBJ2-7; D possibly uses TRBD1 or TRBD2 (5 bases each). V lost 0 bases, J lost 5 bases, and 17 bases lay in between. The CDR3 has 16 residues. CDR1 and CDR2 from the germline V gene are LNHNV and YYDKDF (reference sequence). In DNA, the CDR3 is TGTGCCACCAGCAGAGATCGGGGCGGGCGGTCCGACGAGCAGTACTTC. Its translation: CATSRDRGGRSDEQYF.

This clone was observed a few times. As DNA, the CDR3 is TGTGCCAGCCCCGCGGCAGGGCTTAACTATGGCTACACCTTC. Translating gives CASPAAGLNYGYTF. The chain is built from TRBV7-3 and TRBJ1-2, with D possibly being TRBD1 (5 bases). Germline lookup yields CDR1 SGHTA and CDR2 FQGTGA. The length of the CDR3 is 14 residues. V lost 8 bases to trimming and J lost 1 base, with 14 bases between them.

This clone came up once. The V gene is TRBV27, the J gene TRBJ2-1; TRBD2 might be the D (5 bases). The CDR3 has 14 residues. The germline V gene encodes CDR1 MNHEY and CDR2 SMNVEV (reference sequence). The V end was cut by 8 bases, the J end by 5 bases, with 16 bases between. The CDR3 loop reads CASWGLEDNNEQFF. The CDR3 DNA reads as TGTGCCAGCTGGGGTTTGGAGGATAACAATGAGCAGTTCTTC.

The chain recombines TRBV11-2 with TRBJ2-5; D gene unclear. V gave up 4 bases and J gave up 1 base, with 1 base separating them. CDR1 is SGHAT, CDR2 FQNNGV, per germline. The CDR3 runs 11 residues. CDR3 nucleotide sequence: TGTGCCAGCAGCTCCCAAGAGACCCAGTACTTC. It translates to CASSSQETQYF. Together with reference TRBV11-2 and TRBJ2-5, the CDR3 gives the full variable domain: EAGVAQSPRYKIIEKRQSVAFWCNPISGHATLYWYQQILGQGPKLLIQFQNNGVVDDSQLPKDRFSAERLKGVDSTLKIQPAKLEDSAVYLCASSSQETQYFGPGTRLLVL.

The CDR3 loop is CSVEWRDNEQFF. The CDR3 nucleotides read TGCAGCGTTGAGTGGCGCGACAATGAGCAGTTCTTC. The chain uses TRBV29-1 and TRBJ2-1; D ambiguous. Per the germline V gene, CDR1 is SQVTM and CDR2 is ANQGSEA. The CDR3 loop spans 12 amino acids. The germline V and J ends were trimmed by 3 bases and 5 bases, with 8 bases remaining between them.

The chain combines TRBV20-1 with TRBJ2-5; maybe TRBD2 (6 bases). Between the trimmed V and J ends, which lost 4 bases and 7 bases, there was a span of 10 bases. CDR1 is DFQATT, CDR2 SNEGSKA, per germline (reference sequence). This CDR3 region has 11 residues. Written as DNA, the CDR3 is TGCAGTGCTATGGACTACGGGACCCAGTACTTC. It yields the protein CSAMDYGTQYF.

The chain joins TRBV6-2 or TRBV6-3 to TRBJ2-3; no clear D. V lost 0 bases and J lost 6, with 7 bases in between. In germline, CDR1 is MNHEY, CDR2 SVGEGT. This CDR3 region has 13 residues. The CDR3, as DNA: TGTGCCAGCAGTTACTCAGGGTTGGATACGCAGTATTTT. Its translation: CASSYSGLDTQYF.

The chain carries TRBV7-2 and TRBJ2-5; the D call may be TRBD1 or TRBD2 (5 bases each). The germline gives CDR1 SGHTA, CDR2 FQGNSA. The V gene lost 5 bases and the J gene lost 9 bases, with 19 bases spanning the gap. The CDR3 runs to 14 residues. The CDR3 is CASSPPGPKRAQYF. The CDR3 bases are TGTGCCAGCAGCCCGCCGGGACCCAAGAGGGCCCAGTACTTC.